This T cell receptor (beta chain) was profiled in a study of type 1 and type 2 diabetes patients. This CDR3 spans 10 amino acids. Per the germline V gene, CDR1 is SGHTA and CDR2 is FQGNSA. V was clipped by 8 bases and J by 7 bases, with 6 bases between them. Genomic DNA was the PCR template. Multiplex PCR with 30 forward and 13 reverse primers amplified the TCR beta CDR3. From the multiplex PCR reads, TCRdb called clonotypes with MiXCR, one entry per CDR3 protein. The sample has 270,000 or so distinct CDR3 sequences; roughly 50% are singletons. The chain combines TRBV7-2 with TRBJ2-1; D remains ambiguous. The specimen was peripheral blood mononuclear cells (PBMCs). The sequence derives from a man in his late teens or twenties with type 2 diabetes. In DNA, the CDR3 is TGTGCCAGCGGTATGAATGAGCAGTTCTTC. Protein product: CASGMNEQFF.